This passage covers 5 T cell receptor beta chains from one sample sequenced in a study of T cell responses to AZD1222 COVID-19 vaccine (dated by TCRdb to 2020 to 2023). Library preparation used the immunoSEQ multiplex PCR assay. Entries here come from immuneACCESS through TCRdb and include only in-frame sequences with V and J called. Some clones fail to appear in such tables; in the studies checked, an unresolved V gene covers under half of the shortfall, and the cause of the remainder is unknown. This sample comprises 53,000 or so clones, approximately 85% of them detected only once. 15% to 20% of the sample is held by the ten biggest clonotypes. Explained via the paper, the time point label denotes: baseline before first vaccination. The treatment or condition label corresponds to: meningococcal conjugate vaccine given as trial control. The material sequenced was peripheral blood, taken on day 0 of MenACWY control vaccination. The source is an adult in good health.

The J gene is TRBJ1-3, the V gene TRBV9; D is unclear. Trimming shortened V by 0 bases and J by 0 bases, and 10 bases separated the two germline ends. The germline gives CDR1 SGDLS, CDR2 YYNGEE. CDR3 length equals 16 residues. The CDR3 DNA follows: TGTGCCAGCAGCGTAGCGCCGCAGAGCTCTGGAAACACCATATATTTT. It codes for CASSVAPQSSGNTIYF.

As for this clone: One end of the junction is discordant with germline, which a read error may explain. The chain employs TRBV7-7 and TRBJ2-5; the D call may be TRBD1 or TRBD2 (7 bases each). The CDR3 covers 13 residues. The germline V gene encodes CDR1 SSHAT and CDR2 FNYEAQ (reference sequence). The CDR3 here is CASSGTDQETQYF. The CDR3 bases are TGTGCTAGCAGCGGGACAGACCAAGAGACCCAGTACTTC.

CDR3 protein: CASSEASSSSGLYEQFF. The CDR3 nucleotides read TGTGCCAGCAGTGAAGCGAGTTCGTCTAGCGGACTATATGAGCAGTTCTTC. V is TRBV2 and J is TRBJ2-1; 7 nucleotides align to TRBD2. The length of the CDR3 is 17 residues. The germline gives CDR1 SNHLY, CDR2 FYNNEI. V gave up 0 bases and J gave up 8 bases; unmatched junction bases: 13.

The chain is built from TRBV28 and TRBJ2-2; 7 nucleotides agree with TRBD2. Germline CDR1 MDHEN, CDR2 SYDVKM. There are 13 residues in the CDR3. Germline trimming cut 7 bases from V and 5 bases from J; bases unmatched to any gene: 4. CDR3 region: CASTGLITGELFF. CDR3 bases: TGTGCCAGCACGGGACTAATAACCGGGGAGCTGTTTTTT.

The chain couples TRBV19 to TRBJ1-6; TRBD1 agrees at 7 bases. Germline V lookup: CDR1 LNHDA, CDR2 SQIVND (reference sequence). This CDR3 has 15 amino acids. The V gene end was trimmed by 10 bases and the J gene end by 6 bases; junction bases not matched to a gene: 12. The CDR3 coding sequence is TGTGCCACCGACGTAGGGGGCGCAGGTAATTCACCCCTCCACTTT. It yields the protein CATDVGGAGNSPLHF. Looking up the rest from reference TRBV19 and TRBJ1-6 gives the full variable domain: DGGITQSPKYLFRKEGQNVTLSCEQNLNHDAMYWYRQDPGQGLRLIYYSQIVNDFQKGDIAEGYSVSREKKESFPLTVTSAQKNPTAFYLCATDVGGAGNSPLHFGNGTRLTVT.